The entry below gives a single TCR beta chain sequence along with its context. Its antigen is still unknown. PCR employed 60 Vbeta and 13 Jbeta primers. Here immunoSEQ multiplex PCR was the method, and the copy in TCRdb shows in-frame clones only, minus some. Seen in this sample are 40,000 to 50,000 clones; the ten most common clones hold 2.1%. The data derive from a study of cytomegalovirus exposure and HLA in healthy donors. Study-wide results and caveats: Analysis performed later found 16,951 TCR beta sequences associated with HLA alleles at 0.05 false discovery rate. Looking again later, the authors saw that most CMV-associated TCR beta chains seemed HLA-restricted. Some V segments (TRBV6-2 and TRBV6-3 among them) were excluded as indistinguishable.

The CDR3 totals 16 residues. Germline CDR1 reads SGHNT; CDR2 reads YYREEE (reference sequence). Trimming cost V 3 bases and J 0 bases; bases outside gene matches: 8. This TCR derives from a woman aged 40 to 49 in good health and CMV-seronegative. Sequencing was done on a sample of PBMCs. V and J are TRBV5-4 and TRBJ1-1; 7 nucleotides align to TRBD1. CDR3 in DNA: TGTGCCAGCAGCTCAAACCCCGGGACAGTGAACACTGAAGCTTTCTTT. Protein: CASSSNPGTVNTEAFF.